A single sample is the source of the 30 T cell receptor beta chains below, sequenced in a study of blood T cell repertoires in COVID-19. Method: immunoSEQ multiplex PCR; TCRdb's copy keeps in-frame clones and lacks some. The sample has about 190,000 clones, roughly 84% seen once. The sequenced sample was peripheral blood. The receptors were gathered from a woman of 80 years or more with acute or convalescent COVID-19.

The chain is built from TRBV28 and TRBJ2-5, with TRBD1 identical over 8 bases. The junction had 4 bases not matched to a gene; V was cut back by 6 bases and J by 4 bases. The CDR3 sequence is 13 residues long. Germline V CDR1 and CDR2: MDHEN, SYDVKM. CDR3 bases: TGTGCCAGCAGGACAGGGGTCCCAGAGACCCAGTACTTC. Translated, it gives CASRTGVPETQYF.

V is TRBV20-1 and J is TRBJ2-3, with a tentative D call TRBD1 (6 bases). The CDR3 totals 14 residues. The ends were cut back, 3 bases at V and 3 bases at J, with 13 bases in the middle. CDR1 is DFQATT, CDR2 SNEGSKA, per germline (reference sequence). The CDR3 sequence: CSASYRARTDTQYF. CDR3 nucleotide sequence: TGCAGTGCTAGTTACAGGGCCAGGACAGATACGCAGTATTTT.

The V gene is TRBV5-1, the J gene TRBJ1-2; no clear D gene. Per germline, CDR1 SGHRS and CDR2 YFSETQ. Trimming pared 0 bases from V and 0 bases from J, leaving 6 bases between. CDR3 size: 14 residues. This CDR3 is CASSLDTANYGYTF. The CDR3 nucleotides read TGCGCCAGCAGCTTGGACACCGCTAACTATGGCTACACCTTC.

The rearrangement links TRBV7-2 to TRBJ2-5; 8 bases line up with TRBD1. V was clipped by 5 bases and J by 11 bases; unmatched bases: 4. The CDR3 contains 11 residues. Per germline, CDR1 SGHTA and CDR2 FQGNSA. The CDR3, as DNA: TGTGCCAGCAGCAAGGACAGGGAACAGTACTTC. It codes for CASSKDREQYF.

This chain links TRBV4-2 with TRBJ1-2; tentatively, D is TRBD1 (6 bases). Trimming cost V 1 base and J 6 bases, with 15 bases left between them. The CDR3 consists of 15 residues. From germline, CDR1 is LGHNA and CDR2 YNFKEQ. The CDR3 region is CASSQGATGRDGYTF. CDR3 bases: TGTGCCAGCAGCCAAGGGGCCACAGGGAGGGATGGCTACACCTTC.

The genes are TRBV4-2 and TRBJ2-7; 8 bases are shared with TRBD2. The V gene's germline CDR1 is LGHNA and CDR2 YNFKEQ. V was pared by 0 bases and J by 5 bases, with 9 bases of the junction left unmatched. CDR3 length: 16 residues. The CDR3: CASSQEPIAGPHEQYF. CDR3 nucleotide sequence: TGTGCCAGCAGCCAAGAACCGATAGCGGGACCCCACGAGCAGTACTTC.

CDR3 nucleotide sequence: TGTGCCAGCAGTTTCGGGGGGGGTAATCGAGAAAAACTGTTTTTT. Its protein is CASSFGGGNREKLFF. The chain recombines TRBV28 with TRBJ1-4, with TRBD1 as a possible D gene (5 bases). Germline CDR1 MDHEN, CDR2 SYDVKM. The V end was cut by 3 bases, the J end by 8 bases, with 16 bases between. CDR3 length: 15 amino acids.

Only a few counts were recorded for this clone. The V and J genes are TRBV28 and TRBJ1-2, with 7 bases that match TRBD1. J lost 0 bases, V lost 5 bases, and 3 bases had no gene match. The V gene's germline CDR1 is MDHEN and CDR2 SYDVKM. The CDR3 has 14 residues. The CDR3 region has the DNA TGTGCCAGCAGTGGGACAGACTCTAACTATGGCTACACCTTC. It yields the protein CASSGTDSNYGYTF.

This rearrangement joins TRBV19 to TRBJ1-2; 7 bases are shared with TRBD1. J lost 5 bases, V lost 3 bases, and 12 bases had no gene match. Per the germline V gene, CDR1 is LNHDA and CDR2 is SQIVND (reference sequence). The CDR3 has 16 residues. The CDR3 DNA reads as TGTGCCAGTAGTATGCGAACGACAGGGATTCAATATGGCTACACCTTC. Translated: CASSMRTTGIQYGYTF.

Here the CDR3 DNA reads TGTGCCAGCAGTCTACAGGGTAGGAGCTATGGCTACACCTTC. This sequence encodes CASSLQGRSYGYTF. The chain employs TRBV28 and TRBJ1-2; a weak D match, TRBD1 (6 bases). V was cut by 5 bases and J by 4 bases, with 14 bases left in between. The CDR3 contains 14 residues. Germline V gives CDR1 MDHEN, CDR2 SYDVKM.

The chain uses TRBV19 and TRBJ1-2; D may be TRBD1 (6 bases). V was shortened by 9 bases and J by 2 bases, with 19 bases between the two germline ends. There are 15 residues in the CDR3. Germline V gives CDR1 LNHDA, CDR2 SQIVND (reference sequence). CDR3 sequence: CASTSQGRGNYGYTF. The DNA of the CDR3 is TGTGCCAGCACATCACAGGGACGAGGAAACTATGGCTACACCTTC.

The chain combines TRBV4-3 with TRBJ2-3, with unresolved D. Germline loops: CDR1 LGHNA, CDR2 YSLEER. V lost 1 base and J 6 bases, leaving 8 bases between the germline ends. This CDR3 has 13 residues. Here the CDR3 DNA reads TGCGCCAGCAGCCAAGCTCCTAGGGATACGCAGTATTTT. Its protein product is CASSQAPRDTQYF.

The CDR3 region has the DNA TGCGCCAGCAGCACCGATCGGGCTAGCGGGACCCACGAGCAGTACTTC. Encoded protein: CASSTDRASGTHEQYF. This rearrangement joins TRBV5-1 to TRBJ2-7; 9 bases agree with TRBD2. The ends lost 4 bases at V and 5 bases at J; junction bases unmatched: 13. Germline values: CDR1 SGHRS, CDR2 YFSETQ. The CDR3 totals 16 residues.

This clone was counted only a few times. This chain connects TRBV5-8 to TRBJ1-5, with 8 positions matching TRBD1. After removal of 2 bases from V and 0 bases from J, the junction contained 7 bases not matched to a gene. Germline CDR1 is SGHTS and CDR2 is YDEGEE. The CDR3 has 17 amino acids. The CDR3 region has the DNA TGTGCCAGCAGCTTCGGGACAGGTGTCCCTAGCAATCAGCCCCAGCATTTT. This codes for CASSFGTGVPSNQPQHF.

The genes are TRBV7-8 and TRBJ2-1; 10 bases align to TRBD2. The CDR3 runs to 16 residues. The V gene's germline CDR1 is SGHVS and CDR2 FQNEAQ. V lost 8 bases and J lost 4; bases outside the gene matches: 11. The CDR3 is CASGIPSGRGYNEQFF. For the CDR3, the DNA is TGTGCCAGCGGCATACCAAGCGGGAGGGGGTACAATGAGCAGTTCTTC. Full variable domain (missing parts from reference TRBV7-8 and TRBJ2-1): GAGVSQSPRYKVAKRGQDVALRCDPISGHVSLFWYQQALGQGPEFLTYFQNEAQLDKSGLPSDRFFAERPEGSVSTLKIQRTQQEDSAVYLCASGIPSGRGYNEQFFGPGTRLTVL.

V and J are TRBV14 and TRBJ2-1, with 8 positions matching TRBD2. The CDR3 sequence is 15 residues long. Germline values: CDR1 SGHDN, CDR2 FVKESK. V was pared by 4 bases and J by 9 bases, with 11 bases of the junction left unmatched. CDR3 loop: CASSPRLGLAGEQFF. The CDR3 region has the DNA TGTGCCAGCAGCCCGAGATTAGGACTAGCTGGTGAGCAGTTCTTC.

The J gene is TRBJ2-1, the V gene TRBV5-1; perhaps TRBD2 as D (6 bases). Germline CDR1 SGHRS, CDR2 YFSETQ. V gave up 4 bases and J gave up 6 bases, with 11 bases separating them. CDR3 size: 13 residues. This chain's CDR3 is CASSREPGNEQFF. CDR3 sequence (DNA): TGCGCCAGCAGCCGGGAGCCTGGCAATGAGCAGTTCTTC.

The rearrangement joins TRBV4-1 to TRBJ2-7, with D possibly being TRBD2 (5 bases). The CDR3 extends over 18 amino acids. CDR1 is MGHRA, CDR2 YSYEKL, per germline. V dropped 0 bases and J dropped 0 bases, with 18 bases sitting between them. CDR3 loop: CASSQDALAPPSSYEQYF. The CDR3 coding sequence is TGCGCCAGCAGCCAAGACGCCCTAGCACCACCCTCCTCCTACGAGCAGTACTTC.

This clone showed up just a few times. The chain is built from TRBV12-5 and TRBJ1-1; TRBD1 is a possible D gene (6 bases). Per the germline V gene, CDR1 is LGHNT and CDR2 is FRNRAP. V gave up 7 bases and J gave up 4 bases, with 13 bases separating them. This CDR3 contains 13 residues. The CDR3 DNA reads as TGTGCTAGTGCTACTACAGGGTCCACTGAAGCTTTCTTT. Translated, it gives CASATTGSTEAFF.

This clone showed up just a few times. The rearrangement joins TRBV16 to TRBJ1-5; a weak D match, TRBD1 (5 bases). The germline V gene has CDR1 KGHSY and CDR2 FQNENV. V dropped 4 bases and J dropped 3 bases, with 16 bases sitting between them. There are 16 residues in the CDR3. CDR3 nucleotides: TGTGCCAGCAGCCCGTTGGACAAGGGCATCAATCAGCCCCAGCATTTT. This sequence encodes CASSPLDKGINQPQHF.

This clone was detected only a few times. The chain joins TRBV19 to TRBJ1-2; 11 bases fit TRBD1. V shed 5 bases and J 4 bases; nucleotides not matched to a gene: 3. This CDR3 spans 14 amino acids. Germline assignment: CDR1 LNHDA and CDR2 SQIVND (reference sequence). The CDR3: CASSVGQGGYGYTF. In DNA form, the CDR3 reads TGTGCCAGTAGTGTGGGACAGGGGGGCTATGGCTACACCTTC.

The chain uses TRBV4-3 and TRBJ1-3; D uncertain. The CDR3 totals 15 residues. Trimming stripped 3 bases from V and 8 bases from J, with 17 bases between. Germline CDR1 and CDR2: LGHNA and YSLEER. CDR3 amino acids: CASSHQIQPADTIYF. As DNA, the CDR3 is TGCGCCAGCAGCCACCAAATACAACCTGCGGACACCATATATTTT.

The rearrangement joins TRBV12-3 or TRBV12-4 to TRBJ1-2, with D uncertain. CDR3 size: 13 residues. Trimming stripped 2 bases from V and 8 bases from J, with 12 bases between. The CDR3 bases are TGTGCCAGCAGTTTATCTCGACCGGGGGGCTACACCTTC. Protein: CASSLSRPGGYTF.

This rearrangement joins TRBV5-1 to TRBJ1-6, with 7 bases fitting TRBD1. Germline V CDR1 and CDR2: SGHRS, YFSETQ. Germline trimming cut 4 bases from V and 10 bases from J; bases unmatched to any gene: 8. There are 14 residues in the CDR3. The DNA for the CDR3 is TGCGCCAGCAGCCAAGGACAGGTGAAATCACCCCTCCACTTT. This gives the protein CASSQGQVKSPLHF.

The CDR3 DNA follows: TGTGCCAGCACCGTCTATGGCTACACCTTC. It translates to CASTVYGYTF. The chain recombines TRBV2 with TRBJ1-2, with no clear D. V was clipped by 7 bases and J by 4 bases, with 4 bases between them. CDR1 is SNHLY and CDR2 is FYNNEI in the germline V gene. This CDR3 spans 10 amino acids.

A few counts support this clone. The rearrangement links TRBV7-2 to TRBJ1-1; D uncertain. The CDR3 has 12 residues. Germline V gives CDR1 SGHTA, CDR2 FQGNSA. V dropped 0 bases and J dropped 8 bases, with 7 bases sitting between them. CDR3 sequence (DNA): TGTGCCAGCAGCTTAGCCAACCAGGAAGCTTTCTTT. This encodes CASSLANQEAFF.

The V gene is TRBV7-9, the J gene TRBJ2-1, with 9 bases fitting TRBD2. The CDR3 is made up of 16 amino acids. V lost 1 base and J lost 4; bases outside the gene matches: 5. Germline values: CDR1 SEHNR, CDR2 FQNEAQ (reference sequence). CDR3 in amino acids: CASSLGSLAGYNEQFF. DNA of the CDR3: TGTGCCAGCAGCTTAGGGTCCCTAGCGGGATACAATGAGCAGTTCTTC. Full variable domain (outside the CDR3, taken from reference TRBV7-9 and TRBJ2-1): DTGVSQNPRHKITKRGQNVTFRCDPISEHNRLYWYRQTLGQGPEFLTYFQNEAQLEKSRLLSDRFSAERPKGSFSTLEIQRTEQGDSAMYLCASSLGSLAGYNEQFFGPGTRLTVL.

The V call is TRBV6-5, the J call TRBJ2-7, with 9 bases fitting TRBD1. The CDR3 has 14 amino acids. The V gene end was trimmed by 6 bases and the J gene end by 6 bases; junction bases not matched to a gene: 9. Germline lookup yields CDR1 MNHEY and CDR2 SVGAGI. The CDR3 region is CASRKGQGLFEQYF. In DNA form, the CDR3 reads TGTGCCAGCAGGAAGGGACAGGGTTTGTTCGAGCAGTACTTC.

The chain joins TRBV5-4 to TRBJ2-7; 7 nucleotides match TRBD2. Trimming cost V 0 bases and J 6 bases; bases outside gene matches: 9. Germline assignment: CDR1 SGHNT and CDR2 YYREEE (reference sequence). The CDR3 consists of 15 residues. Here the CDR3 reads CASSLALGLPREQYF. The CDR3 DNA reads TGTGCCAGCAGCTTGGCTCTGGGACTACCTCGCGAGCAGTACTTC.

Only one count was recorded for this clone. V usage is TRBV4-1 and J usage is TRBJ1-1, with D possibly being TRBD1 (5 bases). This CDR3 comprises 14 residues. With 7 bases removed from V and 1 base from J, the gap between germline ends came to 13 bases. The germline V gene has CDR1 MGHRA and CDR2 YSYEKL. CDR3 loop: CASNTNGGNTEAFF. CDR3 coding DNA: TGCGCCAGCAACACTAACGGGGGGAACACTGAAGCTTTCTTT.